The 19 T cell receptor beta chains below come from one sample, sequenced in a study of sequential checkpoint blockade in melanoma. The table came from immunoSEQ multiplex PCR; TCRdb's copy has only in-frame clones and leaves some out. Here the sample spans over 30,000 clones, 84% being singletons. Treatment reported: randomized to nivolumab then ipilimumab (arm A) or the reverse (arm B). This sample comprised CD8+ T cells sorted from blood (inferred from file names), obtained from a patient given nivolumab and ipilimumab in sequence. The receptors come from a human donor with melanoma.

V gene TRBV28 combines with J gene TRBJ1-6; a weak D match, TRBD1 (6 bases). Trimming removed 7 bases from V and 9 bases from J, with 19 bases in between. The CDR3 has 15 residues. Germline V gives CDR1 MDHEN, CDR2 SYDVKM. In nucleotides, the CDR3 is TGTGCCAGCACCGACCGGGACACCGTGGGTTCACCCCTCCACTTT. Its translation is CASTDRDTVGSPLHF. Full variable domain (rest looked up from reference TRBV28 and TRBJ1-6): DVKVTQSSRYLVKRTGEKVFLECVQDMDHENMFWYRQDPGLGLRLIYFSYDVKMKEKGDIPEGYSVSREKKERFSLILESASTNQTSMYLCASTDRDTVGSPLHFGNGTRLTVT.

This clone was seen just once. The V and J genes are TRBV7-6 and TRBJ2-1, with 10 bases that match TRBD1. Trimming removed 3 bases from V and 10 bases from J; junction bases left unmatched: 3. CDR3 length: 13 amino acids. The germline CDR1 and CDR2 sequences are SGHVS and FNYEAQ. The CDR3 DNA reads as TGTGCCAGCAGCTTGACAGGGGGCGAGGAGCAGTTCTTC. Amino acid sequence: CASSLTGGEEQFF.

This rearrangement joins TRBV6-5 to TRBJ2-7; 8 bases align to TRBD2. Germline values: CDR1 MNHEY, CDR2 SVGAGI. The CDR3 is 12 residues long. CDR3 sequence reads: CSTGGSLYEQYF. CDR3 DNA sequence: TGTTCTACGGGGGGGTCCCTCTACGAGCAGTACTTC.

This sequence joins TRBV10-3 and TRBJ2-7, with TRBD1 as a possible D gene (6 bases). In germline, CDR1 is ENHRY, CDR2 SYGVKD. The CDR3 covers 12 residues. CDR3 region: CAAQGSSYEQYF. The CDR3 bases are TGTGCTGCTCAGGGGAGCTCCTACGAGCAGTACTTC.

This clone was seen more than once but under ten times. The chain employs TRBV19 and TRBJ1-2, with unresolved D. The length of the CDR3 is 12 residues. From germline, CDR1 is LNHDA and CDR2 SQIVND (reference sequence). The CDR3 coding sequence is TGTGTTACGGGTACTGTGGTCTATGGCTACACCTTC. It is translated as CVTGTVVYGYTF.

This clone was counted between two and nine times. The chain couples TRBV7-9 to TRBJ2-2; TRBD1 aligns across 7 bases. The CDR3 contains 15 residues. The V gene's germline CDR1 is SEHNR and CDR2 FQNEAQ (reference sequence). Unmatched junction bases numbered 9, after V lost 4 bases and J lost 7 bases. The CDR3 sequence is CASSSHRQGLGELFF. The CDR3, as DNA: TGTGCCAGCAGCTCTCATCGACAGGGCCTCGGGGAGCTGTTTTTT.

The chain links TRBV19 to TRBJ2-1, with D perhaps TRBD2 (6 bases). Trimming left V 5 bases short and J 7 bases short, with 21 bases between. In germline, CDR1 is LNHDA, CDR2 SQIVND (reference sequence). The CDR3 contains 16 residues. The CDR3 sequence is CASSPLIGGRWNEQFF. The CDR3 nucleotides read TGTGCCAGTAGTCCCTTGATCGGGGGAAGATGGAATGAGCAGTTCTTC.

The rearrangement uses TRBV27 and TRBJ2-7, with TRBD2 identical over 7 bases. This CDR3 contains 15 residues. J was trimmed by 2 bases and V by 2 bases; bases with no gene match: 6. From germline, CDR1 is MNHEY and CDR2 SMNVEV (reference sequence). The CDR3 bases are TGTGCCAGCAGTTTAGGTCTAGCGGTGACCTACGAGCAGTACTTC. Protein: CASSLGLAVTYEQYF.

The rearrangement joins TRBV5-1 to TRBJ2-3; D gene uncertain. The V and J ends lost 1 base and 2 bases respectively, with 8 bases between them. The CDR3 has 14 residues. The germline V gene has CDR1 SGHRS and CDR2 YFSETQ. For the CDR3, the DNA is TGCGCCAGCAGCTTGCTGGAGACCACAGATACGCAGTATTTT. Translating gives CASSLLETTDTQYF.

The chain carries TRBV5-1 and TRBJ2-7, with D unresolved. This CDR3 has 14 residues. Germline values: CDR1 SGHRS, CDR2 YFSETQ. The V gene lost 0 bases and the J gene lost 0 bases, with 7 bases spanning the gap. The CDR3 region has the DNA TGCGCCAGCAGCTTGGCCACTACCTCCTACGAGCAGTACTTC. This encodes CASSLATTSYEQYF.

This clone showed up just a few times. CDR3 DNA: TGTGCCAGTAGTATAGGTCCGTCCTACGAGCAGTACTTC. Translated: CASSIGPSYEQYF. The V call is TRBV19, the J call TRBJ2-7; D gene ambiguous. With 1 base removed from V and 1 base from J, the gap between germline ends came to 5 bases. The CDR3 length is 13 residues. From germline, CDR1 is LNHDA and CDR2 SQIVND (reference sequence).

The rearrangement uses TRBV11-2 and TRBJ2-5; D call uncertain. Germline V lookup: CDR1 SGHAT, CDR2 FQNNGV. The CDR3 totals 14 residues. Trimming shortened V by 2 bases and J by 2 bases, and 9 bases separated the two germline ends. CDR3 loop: CASSLPTGQETQYF. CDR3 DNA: TGTGCCAGCAGCTTACCGACTGGACAAGAGACCCAGTACTTC.

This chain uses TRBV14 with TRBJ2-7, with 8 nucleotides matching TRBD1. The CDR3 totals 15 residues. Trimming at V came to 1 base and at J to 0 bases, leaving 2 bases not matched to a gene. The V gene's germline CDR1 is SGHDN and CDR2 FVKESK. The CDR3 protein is CASSQGTGSSYEQYF. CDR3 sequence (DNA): TGTGCCAGCAGCCAAGGGACAGGGAGCTCCTACGAGCAGTACTTC.

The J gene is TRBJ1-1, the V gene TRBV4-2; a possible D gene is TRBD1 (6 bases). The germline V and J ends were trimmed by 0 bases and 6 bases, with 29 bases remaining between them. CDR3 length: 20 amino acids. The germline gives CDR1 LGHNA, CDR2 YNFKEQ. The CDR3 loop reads CASSQETRVFGDGGPAEAFF. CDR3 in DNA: TGTGCCAGCAGCCAAGAAACCAGGGTATTCGGTGATGGGGGCCCAGCTGAAGCTTTCTTT.

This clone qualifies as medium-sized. The CDR3 bases are TGTGCCAGCAGACCTCGGGGGGGCCACTATGGCTACACCTTC. As protein: CASRPRGGHYGYTF. The rearrangement links TRBV6-5 to TRBJ1-2; tentative D call: TRBD1 (6 bases). CDR3 size: 14 residues. V was pared by 6 bases and J by 3 bases, with 14 bases between. Germline lookup yields CDR1 MNHEY and CDR2 SVGAGI.

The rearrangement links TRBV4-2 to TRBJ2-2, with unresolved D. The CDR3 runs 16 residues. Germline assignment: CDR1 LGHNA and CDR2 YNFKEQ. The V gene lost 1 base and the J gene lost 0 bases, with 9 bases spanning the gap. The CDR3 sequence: CASSQVLWPNTGELFF. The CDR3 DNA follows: TGTGCCAGCAGCCAAGTTTTGTGGCCGAACACCGGGGAGCTGTTTTTT.

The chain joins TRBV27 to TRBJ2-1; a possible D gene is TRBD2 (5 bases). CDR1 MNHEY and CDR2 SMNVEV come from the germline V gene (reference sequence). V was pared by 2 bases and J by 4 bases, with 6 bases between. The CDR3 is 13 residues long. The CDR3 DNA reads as TGTGCCAGCAGTTTAGGGGAGTACAATGAGCAGTTCTTC. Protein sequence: CASSLGEYNEQFF.

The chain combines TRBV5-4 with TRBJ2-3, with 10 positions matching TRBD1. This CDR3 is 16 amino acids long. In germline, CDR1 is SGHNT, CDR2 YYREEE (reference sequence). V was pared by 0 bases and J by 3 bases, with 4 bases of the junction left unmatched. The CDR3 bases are TGTGCCAGCAGCTTGGATTTGGGACAGGGGACAGATACGCAGTATTTT. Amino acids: CASSLDLGQGTDTQYF.

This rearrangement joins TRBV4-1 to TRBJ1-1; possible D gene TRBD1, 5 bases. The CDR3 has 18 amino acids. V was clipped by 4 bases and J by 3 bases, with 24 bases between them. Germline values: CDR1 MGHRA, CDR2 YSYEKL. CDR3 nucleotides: TGCGCCAGCAGCCCCCCAGGAGGGTACCAGGGAAAGGACACTGAAGCTTTCTTT. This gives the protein CASSPPGGYQGKDTEAFF.